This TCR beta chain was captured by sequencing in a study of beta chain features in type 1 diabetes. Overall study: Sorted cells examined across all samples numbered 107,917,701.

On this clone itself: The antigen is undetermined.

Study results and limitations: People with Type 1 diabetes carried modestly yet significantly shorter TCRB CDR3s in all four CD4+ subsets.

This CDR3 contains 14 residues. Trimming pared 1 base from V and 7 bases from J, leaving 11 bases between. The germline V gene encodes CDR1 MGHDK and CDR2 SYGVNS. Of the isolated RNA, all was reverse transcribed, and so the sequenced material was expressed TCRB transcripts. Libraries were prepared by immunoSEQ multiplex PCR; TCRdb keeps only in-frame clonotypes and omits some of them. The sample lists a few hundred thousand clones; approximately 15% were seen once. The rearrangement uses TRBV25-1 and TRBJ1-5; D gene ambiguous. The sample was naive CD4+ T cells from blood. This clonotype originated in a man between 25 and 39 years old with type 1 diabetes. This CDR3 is CASSEFGVDQPQHF. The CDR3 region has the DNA TGTGCCAGCAGTGAATTCGGGGTTGACCAGCCCCAGCATTTT.